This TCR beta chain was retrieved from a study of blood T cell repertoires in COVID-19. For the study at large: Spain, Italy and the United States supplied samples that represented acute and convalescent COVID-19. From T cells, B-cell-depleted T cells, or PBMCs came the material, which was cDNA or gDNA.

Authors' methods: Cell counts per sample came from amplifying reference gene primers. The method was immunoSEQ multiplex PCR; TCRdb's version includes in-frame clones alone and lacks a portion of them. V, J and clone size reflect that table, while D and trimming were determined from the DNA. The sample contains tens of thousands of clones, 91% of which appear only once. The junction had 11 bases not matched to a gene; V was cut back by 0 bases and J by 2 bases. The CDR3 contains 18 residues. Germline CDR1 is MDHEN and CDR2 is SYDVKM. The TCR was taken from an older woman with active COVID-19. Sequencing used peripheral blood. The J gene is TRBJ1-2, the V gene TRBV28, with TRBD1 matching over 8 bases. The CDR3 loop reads CASSLWPLPGQANYGYTF. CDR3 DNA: TGTGCCAGCAGTTTATGGCCCTTACCGGGACAGGCCAACTATGGCTACACCTTC.